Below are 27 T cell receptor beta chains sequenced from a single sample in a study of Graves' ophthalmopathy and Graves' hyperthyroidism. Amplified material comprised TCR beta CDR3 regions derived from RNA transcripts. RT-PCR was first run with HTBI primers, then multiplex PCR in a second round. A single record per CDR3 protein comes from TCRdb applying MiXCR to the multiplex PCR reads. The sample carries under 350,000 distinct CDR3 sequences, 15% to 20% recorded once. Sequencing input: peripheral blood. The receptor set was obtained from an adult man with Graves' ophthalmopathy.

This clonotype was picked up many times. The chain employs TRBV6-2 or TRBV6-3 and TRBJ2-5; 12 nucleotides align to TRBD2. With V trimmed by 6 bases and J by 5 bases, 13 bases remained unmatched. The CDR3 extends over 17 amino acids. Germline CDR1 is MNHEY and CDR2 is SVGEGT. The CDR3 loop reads CASSPPSGGAWWETQYF. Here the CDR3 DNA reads TGTGCCAGCAGCCCTCCTAGCGGGGGGGCCTGGTGGGAGACCCAGTACTTC.

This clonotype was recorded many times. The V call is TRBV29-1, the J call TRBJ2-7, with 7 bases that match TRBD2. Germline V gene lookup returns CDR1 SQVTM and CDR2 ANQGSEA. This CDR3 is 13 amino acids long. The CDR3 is CSRGEGANHEQYF. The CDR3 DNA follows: TGCAGTCGAGGGGAGGGTGCAAACCACGAGCAGTACTTC.

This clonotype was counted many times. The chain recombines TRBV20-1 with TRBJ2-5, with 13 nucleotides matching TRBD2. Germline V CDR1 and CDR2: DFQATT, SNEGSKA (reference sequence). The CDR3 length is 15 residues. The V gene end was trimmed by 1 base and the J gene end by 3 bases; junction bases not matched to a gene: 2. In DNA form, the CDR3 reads TGCAGTGCTAGAGCACTAGCGGGAGGGAAAGAGACCCAGTACTTC. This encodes CSARALAGGKETQYF.

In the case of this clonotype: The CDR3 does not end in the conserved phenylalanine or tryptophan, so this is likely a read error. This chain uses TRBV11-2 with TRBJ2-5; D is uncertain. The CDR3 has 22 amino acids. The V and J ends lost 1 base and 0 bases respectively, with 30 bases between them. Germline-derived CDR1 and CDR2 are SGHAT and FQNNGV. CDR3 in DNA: TGTGCCAGCAGCTTAGTTCGCTTGGTTGTAGGGCTCCTCCCCTCGTACCAAGAGACCCAGTACCTC. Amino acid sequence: CASSLVRLVVGLLPSYQETQYL.

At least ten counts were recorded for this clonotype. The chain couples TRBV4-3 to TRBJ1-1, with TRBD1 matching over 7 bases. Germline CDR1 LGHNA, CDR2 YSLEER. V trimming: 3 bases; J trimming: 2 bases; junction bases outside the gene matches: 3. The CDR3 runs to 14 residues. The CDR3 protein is CASSQTGINTEAFF. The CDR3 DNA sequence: TGCGCCAGCAGCCAGACAGGGATAAACACTGAAGCTTTCTTT.

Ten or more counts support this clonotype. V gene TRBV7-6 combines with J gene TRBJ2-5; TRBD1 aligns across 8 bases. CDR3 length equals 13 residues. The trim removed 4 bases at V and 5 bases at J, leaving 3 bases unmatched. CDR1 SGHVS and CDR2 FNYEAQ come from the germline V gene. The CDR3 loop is CASSWTGPETQYF. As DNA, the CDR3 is TGTGCCAGCAGCTGGACAGGGCCGGAGACCCAGTACTTC.

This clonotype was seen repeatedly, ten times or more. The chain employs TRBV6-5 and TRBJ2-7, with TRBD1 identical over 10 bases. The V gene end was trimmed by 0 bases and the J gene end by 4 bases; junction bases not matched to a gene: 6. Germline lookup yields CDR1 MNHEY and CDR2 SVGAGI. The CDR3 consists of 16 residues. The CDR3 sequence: CASSYSPGQGFYEQYF. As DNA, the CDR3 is TGTGCCAGCAGTTACTCCCCGGGACAGGGGTTTTACGAGCAGTACTTC.

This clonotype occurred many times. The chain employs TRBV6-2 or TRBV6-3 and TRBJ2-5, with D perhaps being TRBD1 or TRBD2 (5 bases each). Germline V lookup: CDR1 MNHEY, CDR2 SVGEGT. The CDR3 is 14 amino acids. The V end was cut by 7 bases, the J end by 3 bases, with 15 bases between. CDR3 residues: CASTPVGEEETQYF. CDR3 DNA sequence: TGTGCCAGCACCCCGGTGGGGGAAGAAGAGACCCAGTACTTC.

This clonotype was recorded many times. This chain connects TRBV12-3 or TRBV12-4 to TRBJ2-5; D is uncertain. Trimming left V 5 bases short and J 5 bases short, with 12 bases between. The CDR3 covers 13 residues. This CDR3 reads CASSLRQGETQYF. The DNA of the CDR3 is TGTGCCAGCAGTCTCCGACAAGGGGAGACCCAGTACTTC.

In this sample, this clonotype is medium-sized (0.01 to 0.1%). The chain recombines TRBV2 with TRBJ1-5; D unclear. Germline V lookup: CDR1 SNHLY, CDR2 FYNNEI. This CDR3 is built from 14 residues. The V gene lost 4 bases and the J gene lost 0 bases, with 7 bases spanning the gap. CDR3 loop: CASSGTDSNQPQHF. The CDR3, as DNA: TGTGCCAGCAGTGGAACGGATAGCAATCAGCCCCAGCATTTT.

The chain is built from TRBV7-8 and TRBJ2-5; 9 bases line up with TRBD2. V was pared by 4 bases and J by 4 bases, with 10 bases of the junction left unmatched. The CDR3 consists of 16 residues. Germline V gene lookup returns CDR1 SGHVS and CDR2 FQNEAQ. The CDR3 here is CASSSSRGGAGETQYF. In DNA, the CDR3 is TGTGCCAGCAGCTCCTCTCGCGGGGGGGCCGGAGAGACCCAGTACTTC.

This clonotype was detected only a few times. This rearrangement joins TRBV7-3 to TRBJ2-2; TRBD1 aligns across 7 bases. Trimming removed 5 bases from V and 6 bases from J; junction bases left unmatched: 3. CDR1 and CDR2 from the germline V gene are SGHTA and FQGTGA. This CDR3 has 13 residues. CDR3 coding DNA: TGTGCCAGCAGCATGACAGGGTCCGGGGAGCTGTTTTTT. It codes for CASSMTGSGELFF.

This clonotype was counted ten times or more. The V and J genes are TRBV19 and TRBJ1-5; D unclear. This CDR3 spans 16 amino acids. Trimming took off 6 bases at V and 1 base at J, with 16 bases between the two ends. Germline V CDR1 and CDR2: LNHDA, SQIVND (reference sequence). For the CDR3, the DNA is TGTGCCAGTAGGGATGGAAGTGGGGTGAGCAATCAGCCCCAGCATTTT. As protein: CASRDGSGVSNQPQHF.

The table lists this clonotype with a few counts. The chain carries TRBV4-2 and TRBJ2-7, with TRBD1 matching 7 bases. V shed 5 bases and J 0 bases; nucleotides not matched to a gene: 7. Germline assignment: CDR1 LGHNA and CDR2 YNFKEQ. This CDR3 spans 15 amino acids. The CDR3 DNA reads TGTGCCAGCAGCTCCGGGACAGTCGGCTCCTACGAGCAGTACTTC. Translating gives CASSSGTVGSYEQYF.

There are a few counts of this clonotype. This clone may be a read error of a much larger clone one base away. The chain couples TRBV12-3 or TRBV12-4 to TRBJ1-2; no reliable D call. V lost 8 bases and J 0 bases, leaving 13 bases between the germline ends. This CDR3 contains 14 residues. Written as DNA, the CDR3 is TGTGCCAGCTCTTTACACCTATCTAACTATGGCTACACCTTC. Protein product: CASSLHLSNYGYTF.

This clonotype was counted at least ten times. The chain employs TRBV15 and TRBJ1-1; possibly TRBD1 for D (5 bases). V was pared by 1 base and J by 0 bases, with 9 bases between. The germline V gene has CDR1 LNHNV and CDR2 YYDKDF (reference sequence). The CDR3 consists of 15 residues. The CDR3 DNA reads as TGTGCCACCAGCAGAGTGGGGGGGTTGAACACTGAAGCTTTCTTT. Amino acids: CATSRVGGLNTEAFF.

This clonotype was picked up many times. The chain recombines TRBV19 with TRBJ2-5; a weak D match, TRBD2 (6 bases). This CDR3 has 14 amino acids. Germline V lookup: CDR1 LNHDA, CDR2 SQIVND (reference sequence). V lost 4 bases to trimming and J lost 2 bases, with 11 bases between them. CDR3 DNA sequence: TGTGCCAGTAGTAGACCGGGAGAACAAGAGACCCAGTACTTC. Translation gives CASSRPGEQETQYF.

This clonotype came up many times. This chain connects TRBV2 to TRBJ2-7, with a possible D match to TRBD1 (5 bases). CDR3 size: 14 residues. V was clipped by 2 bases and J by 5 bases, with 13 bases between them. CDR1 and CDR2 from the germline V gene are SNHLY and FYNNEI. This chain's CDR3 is CASSENAGFDEQYF. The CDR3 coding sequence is TGTGCCAGCAGTGAAAATGCAGGGTTTGACGAGCAGTACTTC.

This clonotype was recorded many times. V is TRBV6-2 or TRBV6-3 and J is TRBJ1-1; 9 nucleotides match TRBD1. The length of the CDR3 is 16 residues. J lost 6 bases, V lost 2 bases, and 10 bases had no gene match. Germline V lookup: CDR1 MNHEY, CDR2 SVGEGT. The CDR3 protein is CASSYISGTGPPEAFF. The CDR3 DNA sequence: TGTGCCAGCAGTTACATATCCGGGACAGGGCCCCCTGAAGCTTTCTTT.

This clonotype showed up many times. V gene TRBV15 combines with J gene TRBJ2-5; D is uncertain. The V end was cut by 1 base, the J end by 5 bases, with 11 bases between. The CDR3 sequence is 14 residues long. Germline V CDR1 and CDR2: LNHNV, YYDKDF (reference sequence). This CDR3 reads CATSRVRSGETQYF. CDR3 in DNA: TGTGCCACCAGCAGAGTTAGATCTGGGGAGACCCAGTACTTC.

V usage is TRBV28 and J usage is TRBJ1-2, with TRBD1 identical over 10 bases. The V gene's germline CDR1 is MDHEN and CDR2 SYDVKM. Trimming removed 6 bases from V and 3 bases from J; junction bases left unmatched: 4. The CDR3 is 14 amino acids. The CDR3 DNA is TGTGCCAGCAGCTTTGGACAGGGGGACTATGGCTACACCTTC. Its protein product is CASSFGQGDYGYTF.

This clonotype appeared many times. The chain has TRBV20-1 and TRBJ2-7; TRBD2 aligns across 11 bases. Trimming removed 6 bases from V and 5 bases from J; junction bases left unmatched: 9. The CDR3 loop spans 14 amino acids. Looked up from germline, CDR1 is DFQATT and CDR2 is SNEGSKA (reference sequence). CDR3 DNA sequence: TGCAGTGCCCGAACTAGCGGGGGATCCAACGAGCAGTACTTC. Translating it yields CSARTSGGSNEQYF.

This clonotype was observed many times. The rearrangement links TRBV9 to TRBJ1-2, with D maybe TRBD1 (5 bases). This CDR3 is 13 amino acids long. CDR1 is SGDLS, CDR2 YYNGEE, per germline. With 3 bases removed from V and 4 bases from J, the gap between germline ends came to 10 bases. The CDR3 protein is CASSASGIYGYTF. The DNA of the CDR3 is TGTGCCAGCAGCGCTTCAGGGATCTATGGCTACACCTTC. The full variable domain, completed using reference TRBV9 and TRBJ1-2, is DSGVTQTPKHLITATGQRVTLRCSPRSGDLSVYWYQQSLDQGLQFLIQYYNGEERAKGNILERFSAQQFPDLHSELNLSSLELGDSALYFCASSASGIYGYTFGSGTRLTVV.

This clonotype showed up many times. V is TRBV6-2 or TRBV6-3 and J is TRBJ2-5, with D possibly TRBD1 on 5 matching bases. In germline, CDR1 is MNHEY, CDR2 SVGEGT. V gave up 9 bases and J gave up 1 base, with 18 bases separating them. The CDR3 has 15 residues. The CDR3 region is CASHAPGRGQETQYF. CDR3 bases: TGTGCCAGTCACGCCCCCGGAAGGGGCCAAGAGACCCAGTACTTC.

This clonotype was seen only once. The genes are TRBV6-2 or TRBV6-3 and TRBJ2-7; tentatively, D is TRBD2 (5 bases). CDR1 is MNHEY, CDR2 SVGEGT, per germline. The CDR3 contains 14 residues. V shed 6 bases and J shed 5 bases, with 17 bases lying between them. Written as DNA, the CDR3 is TGTGCCAGCAGAGCGGAAGAAAACATCCACGAGCAGTACTTC. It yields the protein CASRAEENIHEQYF.

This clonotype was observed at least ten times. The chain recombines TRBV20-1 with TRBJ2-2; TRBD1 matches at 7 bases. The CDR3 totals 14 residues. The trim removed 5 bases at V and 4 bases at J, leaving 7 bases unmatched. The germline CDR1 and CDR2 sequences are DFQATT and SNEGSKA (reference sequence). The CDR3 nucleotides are TGCAGTGCTCCCCCTGGACAGGCCACCGGGGAGCTGTTTTTT. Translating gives CSAPPGQATGELFF.

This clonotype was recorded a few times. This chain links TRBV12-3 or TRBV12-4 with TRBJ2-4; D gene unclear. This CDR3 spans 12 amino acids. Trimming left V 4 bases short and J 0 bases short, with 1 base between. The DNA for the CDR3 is TGTGCCAGCAGTTCAGCCAAAAACATTCAGTACTTC. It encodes CASSSAKNIQYF.